This passage covers 26 T cell receptor beta chains from one sample sequenced in a study of siplizumab effects on memory and regulatory T cells. Sequencing was performed with immunoSEQ multiplex PCR; in TCRdb, only in-frame clones are kept and a portion is missing. This table has more than 95,000 clones, 93% appearing once. The source material was Tregs sorted from blood. The receptors here all came from a human donor in good health.

The chain couples TRBV20-1 to TRBJ2-3; no firm D call. Germline V gene lookup returns CDR1 DFQATT and CDR2 SNEGSKA (reference sequence). The ends were cut back, 1 base at V and 7 bases at J, with 6 bases in the middle. The CDR3 sequence is 11 residues long. The CDR3 sequence: CSARAINTQYF. In DNA, the CDR3 is TGCAGTGCTAGAGCCATTAATACGCAGTATTTT.

The chain uses TRBV28 and TRBJ2-7; either TRBD1 or TRBD2 may supply D (5 bases each). From germline, CDR1 is MDHEN and CDR2 SYDVKM. CDR3 length equals 14 residues. V lost 6 bases and J 2 bases, leaving 14 bases between the germline ends. The CDR3 here is CASSNSGRTYEQYF. CDR3 bases: TGTGCCAGCAGCAATTCGGGACGGACCTACGAGCAGTACTTC.

The chain joins TRBV10-1 to TRBJ2-7; 7 bases align to TRBD2. The CDR3 is 15 residues long. The junction had 10 bases not matched to a gene; V was cut back by 4 bases and J by 4 bases. From germline, CDR1 is WNHNN and CDR2 SYGVQD (reference sequence). The DNA for the CDR3 is TGCGCCAGCAGTGCCCTCCGGACGCGGGGGTACGAGCAGTACTTC. Amino acids: CASSALRTRGYEQYF.

The rearrangement links TRBV30 to TRBJ2-7; TRBD1 might be the D (6 bases). The CDR3 runs to 15 residues. Germline V gene lookup returns CDR1 GTSNPN and CDR2 SVGIG (reference sequence). The V end lost 1 base, the J end lost 5 bases, and 18 bases lay between the germline ends. The CDR3 sequence is CAWSGWDIRANEQYF. CDR3 nucleotide sequence: TGTGCCTGGAGTGGTTGGGACATCCGGGCAAACGAGCAGTACTTC.

The genes are TRBV2 and TRBJ2-2, with a tentative D call TRBD2 (5 bases). V lost 4 bases, J lost 0 bases, and 15 bases lay in between. Germline V CDR1 and CDR2: SNHLY, FYNNEI. CDR3 size: 17 residues. As DNA, the CDR3 is TGTGCCAGCAGTGCCTTATACGGGGTGTCGAACACCGGGGAGCTGTTTTTT. It specifies CASSALYGVSNTGELFF.

V and J are TRBV5-6 and TRBJ1-5; 7 bases line up with TRBD1. V was pared by 4 bases and J by 12 bases, with 10 bases of the junction left unmatched. This CDR3 has 13 residues. Germline-derived CDR1 and CDR2 are SGHDT and YYEEEE. In DNA, the CDR3 is TGTGCCAGCAGCCCTCAGGGGGTGGGGATCCAGCATTTT. Its translation is CASSPQGVGIQHF.

The genes are TRBV6-1 and TRBJ2-2, with 7 bases lining up with TRBD1. CDR1 is MNHNS, CDR2 SASEGT, per germline. The V segment lost 4 bases and the J segment 5 bases; nucleotides outside the gene matches: 1. The CDR3 has 13 amino acids. CDR3 DNA: TGTGCCAGCAGTGTGGGACAGACCGGGGAGCTGTTTTTT. Residues: CASSVGQTGELFF.

This chain uses TRBV5-1 with TRBJ2-2; no firm D call. V gave up 2 bases and J gave up 4 bases, with 9 bases separating them. The CDR3 contains 14 residues. The V gene's germline CDR1 is SGHRS and CDR2 YFSETQ. CDR3 sequence (DNA): TGCGCCAGCAGCTTAAGGAGTCCCACCGGGGAGCTGTTTTTT. Its translation is CASSLRSPTGELFF.

This chain joins TRBV4-1 and TRBJ1-4; D gene uncertain. The CDR3 length is 15 residues. Germline V gene lookup returns CDR1 MGHRA and CDR2 YSYEKL. The V end was cut by 2 bases, the J end by 2 bases, with 9 bases between. CDR3 DNA: TGCGCCAGCAGCCAACCTAGGTGGACTAATGAAAAACTGTTTTTT. This translates into CASSQPRWTNEKLFF.

This chain connects TRBV5-1 to TRBJ2-3; TRBD2 matches at 10 bases. The J segment lost 2 bases and the V segment lost 4 bases, leaving 4 bases of the junction unmatched. The CDR3 consists of 15 residues. Germline V lookup: CDR1 SGHRS, CDR2 YFSETQ. The CDR3 sequence is CASSNLAGDTDTQYF. CDR3 nucleotide sequence: TGCGCCAGCAGCAATCTAGCGGGGGACACAGATACGCAGTATTTT. The whole variable domain, remainder taken from reference TRBV5-1 and TRBJ2-3, is KAGVTQTPRYLIKTRGQQVTLSCSPISGHRSVSWYQQTPGQGLQFLFEYFSETQRNKGNFPGRFSGRQFSNSRSEMNVSTLELGDSALYLCASSNLAGDTDTQYFGPGTRLTVL.

This clone was recorded only once. The chain combines TRBV30 with TRBJ1-1; no definite D call. V shed 3 bases and J shed 8 bases, with 10 bases lying between them. The CDR3 has 11 amino acids. Per germline, CDR1 GTSNPN and CDR2 SVGIG (reference sequence). CDR3 in amino acids: CAWRGQVEAFF. The CDR3 region has the DNA TGTGCCTGGAGGGGTCAGGTAGAAGCTTTCTTT.

Written as DNA, the CDR3 is TGTGCCAGCAGCTACGGGCCAACAAATGCCTACGAGCAGTACTTC. Amino acid sequence: CASSYGPTNAYEQYF. The chain links TRBV5-5 to TRBJ2-7; D remains unclear. The V end was cut by 3 bases, the J end by 2 bases, with 15 bases between. The germline V gene has CDR1 SGHKS and CDR2 YYEKEE (reference sequence). The CDR3 runs 15 residues.

The V call is TRBV18, the J call TRBJ2-3; no reliable D call. Per the germline V gene, CDR1 is KGHSH and CDR2 is LQKENI. V dropped 0 bases and J dropped 0 bases, with 4 bases sitting between them. The CDR3 is 14 residues long. The CDR3 DNA reads as TGTGCCAGCTCACCACCGGGGAGCACAGATACGCAGTATTTT. Its translation is CASSPPGSTDTQYF. Full variable domain (remainder filled in from reference TRBV18 and TRBJ2-3): NAGVMQNPRHLVRRRGQEARLRCSPMKGHSHVYWYRQLPEEGLKFMVYLQKENIIDESGMPKERFSAEFPKEGPSILRIQQVVRGDSAAYFCASSPPGSTDTQYFGPGTRLTVL.

The CDR3 spells CASSPLSGSQETQYF. The CDR3 nucleotides read TGTGCCAGCTCACCACTGTCAGGGTCCCAAGAGACCCAGTACTTC. V and J are TRBV18 and TRBJ2-5, with D possibly being TRBD1 (5 bases). From germline, CDR1 is KGHSH and CDR2 LQKENI. The CDR3 runs 15 residues. V lost 1 base, J lost 1 base, and 10 bases lay in between.

The rearrangement joins TRBV11-3 to TRBJ1-1; unclear D gene. V lost 7 bases and J 4 bases, leaving 10 bases between the germline ends. CDR1 and CDR2 from the germline V gene are SGHNT and YENEEA. The CDR3 contains 12 residues. CDR3 DNA sequence: TGTGCCAGCAAACGACGTGGCACTGAAGCTTTCTTT. Protein: CASKRRGTEAFF. Together with reference TRBV11-3 and TRBJ1-1, the CDR3 gives the full variable domain: EAGVVQSPRYKIIEKKQPVAFWCNPISGHNTLYWYLQNLGQGPELLIRYENEEAVDDSQLPKDRFSAERLKGVDSTLKIQPAELGDSAVYLCASKRRGTEAFFGQGTRLTVV.

The chain has TRBV14 and TRBJ1-6; D gene ambiguous. V was cut by 2 bases and J by 10 bases, with 9 bases left in between. CDR3 length: 13 residues. Germline V lookup: CDR1 SGHDN, CDR2 FVKESK. The CDR3 spells CASSQRPVSPLHF. The CDR3, as DNA: TGTGCCAGCAGCCAAAGGCCGGTCTCACCCCTCCACTTT.

V is TRBV25-1 and J is TRBJ2-7; a weak D match, TRBD2 (6 bases). Germline values: CDR1 MGHDK, CDR2 SYGVNS. The CDR3 is made up of 14 amino acids. Trimming pared 3 bases from V and 3 bases from J, leaving 12 bases between. This CDR3 reads CASSEPGEVYEQYF. DNA of the CDR3: TGTGCCAGCAGTGAGCCGGGGGAGGTCTACGAGCAGTACTTC.

This clone was counted only a few times. V and J are TRBV19 and TRBJ1-2, with 9 bases fitting TRBD1. This CDR3 region has 14 residues. J lost 8 bases, V lost 5 bases, and 9 bases had no gene match. Germline V gives CDR1 LNHDA, CDR2 SQIVND (reference sequence). The CDR3 coding sequence is TGTGCCAGTAGTCGCCGGGACAGGGCCGAGGGCTACACCTTC. Protein sequence: CASSRRDRAEGYTF.

Only one count was recorded for this clone. V and J are TRBV18 and TRBJ1-1; 7 bases agree with TRBD1. Germline CDR1 and CDR2: KGHSH and LQKENI. V lost 2 bases to trimming and J lost 5 bases; unmatched junction nucleotides: 2. This CDR3 is 13 amino acids long. This chain's CDR3 is CASSPKQGTEAFF. The CDR3 bases are TGTGCCAGCTCACCAAAACAGGGGACTGAAGCTTTCTTT.

This clone was detected once. V and J are TRBV6-5 and TRBJ1-2; D is uncertain. Germline V gives CDR1 MNHEY, CDR2 SVGAGI. V gave up 2 bases and J gave up 8 bases, with 6 bases separating them. CDR3 length equals 11 residues. The CDR3 DNA reads as TGTGCCAGCAGTTACCGAGGGGGCTACACCTTC. Translating gives CASSYRGGYTF.

This chain joins TRBV5-6 and TRBJ2-7, with D unresolved. The CDR3 length is 16 residues. Germline V gives CDR1 SGHDT, CDR2 YYEEEE. Trimming removed 1 base from V and 6 bases from J, with 20 bases in between. The CDR3, as DNA: TGTGCCAGCAGCTTGCTTAGCTTGATCCCTAGAAGCGAGCAGTACTTC. This codes for CASSLLSLIPRSEQYF.

This clone was found many times. The V call is TRBV18, the J call TRBJ2-7; 7 bases fit TRBD1. Germline V lookup: CDR1 KGHSH, CDR2 LQKENI. CDR3 length: 13 amino acids. After removal of 3 bases from V and 2 bases from J, the junction contained 1 base not matched to a gene. CDR3 DNA sequence: TGTGCCAGCTCACCCGGGACAGCCTACGAGCAGTACTTC. Translating it yields CASSPGTAYEQYF.

Worth noting for this clone: Germline and junction disagree at one end, which may indicate a read error. The chain employs TRBV7-7 and TRBJ2-3; the D gene is possibly TRBD1 (5 bases). The CDR3 runs to 15 residues. The germline CDR1 and CDR2 sequences are SSHAT and FNYEAQ (reference sequence). For the CDR3, the DNA is TGTGCTAGCAGCTTACGGGCTGGGCCAGGGAATACGCAGTATTTT. Amino acids: CASSLRAGPGNTQYF. Complete variable domain (other parts from reference TRBV7-7 and TRBJ2-3): GAGVSQSPRYKVTKRGQDVTLRCDPISSHATLYWYQQALGQGPEFLTYFNYEAQPDKSGLPSDRFSAERPEGSISTLTIQRTEQRDSAMYRCASSLRAGPGNTQYFGPGTRLTVL.

This chain connects TRBV15 to TRBJ1-2; D may be TRBD1 (5 bases). CDR1 is LNHNV and CDR2 is YYDKDF in the germline V gene (reference sequence). Trimming removed 6 bases from V and 1 base from J, with 12 bases in between. This CDR3 is built from 14 residues. The CDR3 spells CATSGREINYGYTF. CDR3 sequence (DNA): TGTGCCACCAGTGGCAGGGAGATTAACTATGGCTACACCTTC.

The chain carries TRBV7-2 and TRBJ2-3, with a weak D call TRBD1 (6 bases). CDR3 length: 14 residues. Germline V gene sequence: CDR1 SGHTA, CDR2 FQGNSA. Between the trimmed V and J ends, which lost 5 bases and 0 bases, there was a span of 9 bases. In DNA form, the CDR3 reads TGTGCCAGCAGCCGACAGGTTAGCACAGATACGCAGTATTTT. Its protein product is CASSRQVSTDTQYF.

Remarks on this clone: Within the sample, other DNA sequences also encode this same CDR3. This rearrangement joins TRBV5-1 to TRBJ1-6; 8 bases fit TRBD1. The CDR3 is 14 residues long. The J segment lost 7 bases and the V segment lost 0 bases, leaving 0 bases of the junction unmatched. CDR1 and CDR2 (germline): SGHRS, YFSETQ. The CDR3 loop is CASSLGTGNSPLHF. Here the CDR3 DNA reads TGCGCCAGCAGCTTGGGGACAGGGAATTCACCCCTCCACTTT.